The subject of this entry is one T cell receptor (beta chain). V was shortened by 4 bases and J by 4 bases, with 14 bases between the two germline ends. This CDR3 has 15 residues. From germline, CDR1 is KGHSH and CDR2 LQKENI. The entry originates in a study of blood T cell repertoires in COVID-19. The assay was immunoSEQ multiplex PCR, and TCRdb's table has in-frame clones only and misses some. Among some 78,000 clones, roughly 88% were seen once, and the ten largest hold about 26%. This receptor was taken from a man in his forties or fifties with active or convalescent COVID-19. This chain uses TRBV18 with TRBJ1-5; D possibly corresponds to TRBD1 (6 bases). Specimen: peripheral blood. The CDR3 region is CASSQGVQTNQPQHF. In nucleotides, the CDR3 is TGTGCCAGCTCACAGGGGGTACAGACAAATCAGCCCCAGCATTTT.